The 15 T cell receptor beta chains in this list originate from one sample, sequenced in a study of blood T cell repertoires in COVID-19. Some clones are missing from TCRdb's copy, which holds only in-frame ones; the method was immunoSEQ multiplex PCR. The data hold about 72,000 clones, with 82% observed a single time. Sequencing input: peripheral blood. The source is a human donor in a cohort sampled during active COVID-19.

V gene TRBV30 combines with J gene TRBJ1-4, with 8 bases identical to TRBD1. The CDR3 loop spans 15 amino acids. V shed 2 bases, J shed 7 bases, and the junction held 9 bases outside the gene matches. Germline loops: CDR1 GTSNPN, CDR2 SVGIG (reference sequence). CDR3 protein: CAWSSPRTGTEKLFF. For the CDR3, the DNA is TGTGCCTGGAGTAGCCCCAGGACAGGGACTGAAAAACTGTTTTTT.

The chain recombines TRBV11-2 with TRBJ1-2, with unresolved D. The CDR3 extends over 12 amino acids. The germline gives CDR1 SGHAT, CDR2 FQNNGV. V was shortened by 4 bases and J by 4 bases, with 7 bases between the two germline ends. The CDR3 loop is CASSSLGYGYTF. CDR3 nucleotide sequence: TGTGCCAGCAGCTCGCTCGGCTATGGCTACACCTTC.

This clone was found once. The rearrangement uses TRBV6-5 and TRBJ2-3; 7 positions match TRBD2. The germline CDR1 and CDR2 sequences are MNHEY and SVGAGI. V trimming: 7 bases; J trimming: 4 bases; junction bases outside the gene matches: 11. The CDR3 length is 15 residues. This chain's CDR3 is CASTSEGGPADTQYF. CDR3 nucleotides: TGTGCCAGCACCTCAGAGGGAGGGCCCGCAGATACGCAGTATTTT.

The rearrangement links TRBV3-1 (or the pseudogene TRBV3-2) to TRBJ1-2, with 8 bases fitting TRBD1. Germline V CDR1 and CDR2: LGHDT, YNNKEL (reference sequence). The CDR3 length is 16 residues. V was pared by 3 bases and J by 8 bases, with 14 bases of the junction left unmatched. This chain's CDR3 is CASSHATRDRLSGYTF. The CDR3 coding sequence is TGTGCCAGCAGCCATGCGACCCGGGACAGGCTAAGCGGCTACACCTTC.

This chain connects TRBV5-4 to TRBJ2-6, with D hard to call. CDR1 is SGHNT, CDR2 YYREEE, per germline (reference sequence). The V gene lost 2 bases and the J gene lost 0 bases, with 6 bases spanning the gap. CDR3 length: 15 amino acids. CDR3 coding DNA: TGTGCCAGCAGCTTTTCGGGCTCTGGGGCCAACGTCCTGACTTTC. Protein product: CASSFSGSGANVLTF.

Concerning this clone itself: This sample also contains other DNA sequences that code for the same CDR3. The chain has TRBV4-1 and TRBJ1-1; D might be TRBD1 (5 bases). V shed 0 bases and J shed 3 bases, with 8 bases lying between them. The germline V gene has CDR1 MGHRA and CDR2 YSYEKL. The CDR3 is 14 residues long. The CDR3 sequence is CASSQDGHYTEAFF. In DNA, the CDR3 is TGCGCCAGCAGCCAAGATGGACATTACACTGAAGCTTTCTTT.

The V call is TRBV29-1, the J call TRBJ1-2; tentatively, D is TRBD1 (6 bases). Trimming stripped 6 bases from V and 5 bases from J, with 22 bases between. CDR1 is SQVTM, CDR2 ANQGSEA, per germline. The CDR3 covers 15 residues. The CDR3 spells CSVDTDGQLLYGYTF. In DNA form, the CDR3 reads TGCAGCGTCGATACGGACGGACAGTTACTTTATGGCTACACCTTC.

The genes are TRBV7-8 and TRBJ1-5; TRBD1 is a possible D gene (6 bases). V dropped 5 bases and J dropped 5 bases, with 16 bases sitting between them. The CDR3 has 15 amino acids. Germline CDR1 reads SGHVS; CDR2 reads FQNEAQ. The CDR3 DNA sequence: TGTGCCAGCAGCCCCGATCAGGGGAGGGATCAGCCCCAGCATTTT. Amino acids: CASSPDQGRDQPQHF.

This clone was seen just once. The chain carries TRBV5-1 and TRBJ2-1; TRBD2 might be the D (7 bases). V was clipped by 2 bases and J by 5 bases, with 20 bases between them. The germline V gene encodes CDR1 SGHRS and CDR2 YFSETQ. CDR3 length: 17 amino acids. The CDR3 loop reads CASSFSPGGGPNNEQFF. DNA of the CDR3: TGCGCCAGCAGCTTCAGTCCAGGCGGGGGCCCAAACAATGAGCAGTTCTTC. Using reference TRBV5-1 and TRBJ2-1 for the parts outside the CDR3, the full variable domain is KAGVTQTPRYLIKTRGQQVTLSCSPISGHRSVSWYQQTPGQGLQFLFEYFSETQRNKGNFPGRFSGRQFSNSRSEMNVSTLELGDSALYLCASSFSPGGGPNNEQFFGPGTRLTVL.

V and J are TRBV5-1 and TRBJ2-7, with 7 bases that match TRBD2. The ends lost 1 base at V and 3 bases at J; junction bases unmatched: 4. The CDR3 is made up of 14 amino acids. CDR1 and CDR2 from the germline V gene are SGHRS and YFSETQ. The CDR3 DNA is TGCGCCAGCAGCTTGACAAGGGAGGGCTACGAGCAGTACTTC. Translating it yields CASSLTREGYEQYF.

This sequence joins TRBV9 and TRBJ2-7, with 8 bases aligning to TRBD1. J was trimmed by 0 bases and V by 4 bases; bases with no gene match: 3. The CDR3 contains 14 residues. CDR1 SGDLS and CDR2 YYNGEE come from the germline V gene. CDR3 residues: CASSPTGDSYEQYF. DNA for the CDR3: TGTGCCAGCAGCCCGACAGGGGACTCCTACGAGCAGTACTTC.

V gene TRBV12-5 combines with J gene TRBJ2-5; unclear D gene. Germline CDR1 reads LGHNT; CDR2 reads FRNRAP. The CDR3 runs 12 residues. Trimming shortened V by 2 bases and J by 4 bases, and 5 bases separated the two germline ends. This CDR3 reads CASGLRGETQYF. For the CDR3, the DNA is TGTGCTAGTGGTTTGAGAGGAGAGACCCAGTACTTC.

The rearrangement joins TRBV18 to TRBJ1-1, with a tentative D call TRBD1 (6 bases). This CDR3 has 13 amino acids. Looked up from germline, CDR1 is KGHSH and CDR2 is LQKENI. V was shortened by 5 bases and J by 5 bases, with 12 bases between the two germline ends. The CDR3 coding sequence is TGTGCCAGCTCATCCCGACAGGAGACTGAAGCTTTCTTT. Translating gives CASSSRQETEAFF.

This chain joins TRBV5-1 and TRBJ2-3; D perhaps matches TRBD2 (5 bases). Trimming cost V 7 bases and J 0 bases, with 12 bases left between them. The CDR3 runs 14 residues. The germline V gene encodes CDR1 SGHRS and CDR2 YFSETQ. CDR3 protein: CASSWTQSTDTQYF. The CDR3 DNA follows: TGCGCCAGCTCGTGGACTCAAAGCACAGATACGCAGTATTTT.

This rearrangement joins TRBV9 to TRBJ2-2, with D uncertain. Germline CDR1 is SGDLS and CDR2 is YYNGEE. V lost 0 bases, J lost 3 bases, and 12 bases lay in between. This CDR3 region has 16 residues. The CDR3 nucleotides read TGTGCCAGCAGCGTAGATCTGCGGCGCGACACCGGGGAGCTGTTTTTT. Residues: CASSVDLRRDTGELFF.